This TCR beta chain emerged from a study of T cells in Graves' hyperthyroidism and ophthalmopathy (dated by TCRdb to between 2018 and 2021). A note on the overall study: Peripheral blood was collected at initial diagnosis, before any treatment. A discovery cohort of about a hundred patients, 43 with Graves' ophthalmopathy and about 58 with stable Graves' hyperthyroidism, was used to find distinguishing TCR V-J signatures. Prospective prediction of ophthalmopathy was tested in an independent validation cohort consisting of 18 to 20 hyperthyroidism patients and more than 15 patients who later progressed to ophthalmopathy. The 75 to 100 discovery patients were divided at random into training and test sets in a 7:3 ratio. The study also compared thyroid tissue and blood T-cell repertoires from a handful of Graves' hyperthyroidism patients. After sampling, hyperthyroidism patients received methimazole starting at 30 mg daily, and ophthalmopathy patients received high-dose intravenous methylprednisolone. The paper describes TCR Vbeta CDR3 sequencing of 130 to 150 peripheral blood samples, made up of roughly 40 ophthalmopathy patients, some 80 hyperthyroidism patients and 17 progressor patients.

Stable Graves' hyperthyroidism was defined as the absence of progression to ophthalmopathy over 18 months of follow-up. Hyperthyroidism patients were newly diagnosed, had a disease duration of under 2 months, and were aged 18 to 65 years. The study excluded patients with uncontrolled infections, other autoimmune diseases, pregnancy or lactation. Diagnoses relied on clinical symptoms, serum thyroxine and TRAb, thyroid ultrasound and orbital computed tomography. Ficoll-Paque density gradient centrifugation was used to isolate PBMCs from 10 ml of fresh peripheral blood. Trizol reagent was used to extract total RNA, and RNA quality was then checked on an Agilent 2100 Bioanalyzer. General conclusions and limits of the study: No statistical method was used to set the sample size in advance, and investigators knew the group allocation. Most expanded thyroid clonotypes (frequency above 0.001) were also found in blood, which suggests that blood repertoires may mirror thyroid immune responses. During validation, the model predicted progression to ophthalmopathy a median of around 7 months ahead of onset, with just under 71% sensitivity and 72.22% specificity. A model built on a 13 V-J signature distinguished ophthalmopathy from stable hyperthyroidism, reaching roughly 88% sensitivity and 81.08% specificity in cross-validation and 80%/75% in testing.

This clonotype occurred many times. It has no known antigen specificity. No quality values exist for individual bases; no much larger clone is one base distant. Amplification of TCR beta CDR3 regions was carried out from RNA transcripts. For the first round of RT-PCR on the TCR CDR3, the HTBI primer set was used together with the Qiagen OneStep RT-PCR kit. Libraries were constructed in a second round of multiplex PCR, after which size selection and purification were performed. The libraries were sequenced on an Illumina HiSeq2000 using paired-end 100 bp reads. Processing in the source paper ran as follows. Raw data were processed with SOAPnuke, discarding reads with adapters, uncalled bases, mean Phred below 15, or no exact constant-primer or identifier match. High-quality paired reads were merged using COPE v1.2.5, and each unique nucleotide sequence was defined as a clonotype. Clonotypes were aligned to IMGT TRBV, TRBD and TRBJ reference segments using MiTCR v1.1. Only V-J combinations with frequency above 0.0001, covering about 99% of repertoires, were analysed. A TCS score was defined as the ratio of F50 (clonal expansion) to E x V (chaos), with BLOSUM62-based TCRdist applied between CDR3 peptides within each V-J. Welch's t-statistics and random forest reduced 500 to 550 V-J features to 13, which were used in a naive Bayes classifier (R e1071). Using fastp trimming at Q25 and MiXCR clonotype assembly, TCRdb reanalyzed the public sequencing data and kept in-frame beta chains. One record per CDR3 amino acid sequence lists the most common genes and DNA. None of the V and J calls come from the authors' own analysis; TCRdb made them. Recorded for this sample are about 200,000 distinct CDR3 sequences; approximately 16% of them occurred a single time. In total, the top ten clones hold over 45% of the sample.

V lost 1 base and J lost 4 bases; the stretch between them is 17 bases long. Spanning cysteine to phenylalanine, the CDR3 consists of 16 amino acids. Here the CDR3 DNA is all that survives: 48 bases in frame from base 1. CDR1 SGHTA and CDR2 FQGTGA were looked up in the germline V gene. The sequence links TRBV7-3 to TRBJ2-7; a tentative D call is TRBD2 (6 bases match). This receptor was identified in a woman in her fifties or sixties with Graves' hyperthyroidism. Sample: blood. The DNA sequence is given as TGTGCCAGCAGCTTAAATCCAGCGGGTAATTCTTACGAGCAGTACTTC. Its amino acids are CASSLNPAGNSYEQYF. Beyond the CDR3, the reference TRBV7-3 and TRBJ2-7 genes provide the residues; the full variable domain reads: GAGVSQTPSNKVTEKGKYVELRCDPISGHTALYWYRQSLGQGPEFLIYFQGTGAADDSGLPNDRFFAVRPEGSVSTLKIQRTERGDSAVYLCASSLNPAGNSYEQYFGPGTRLTVT.